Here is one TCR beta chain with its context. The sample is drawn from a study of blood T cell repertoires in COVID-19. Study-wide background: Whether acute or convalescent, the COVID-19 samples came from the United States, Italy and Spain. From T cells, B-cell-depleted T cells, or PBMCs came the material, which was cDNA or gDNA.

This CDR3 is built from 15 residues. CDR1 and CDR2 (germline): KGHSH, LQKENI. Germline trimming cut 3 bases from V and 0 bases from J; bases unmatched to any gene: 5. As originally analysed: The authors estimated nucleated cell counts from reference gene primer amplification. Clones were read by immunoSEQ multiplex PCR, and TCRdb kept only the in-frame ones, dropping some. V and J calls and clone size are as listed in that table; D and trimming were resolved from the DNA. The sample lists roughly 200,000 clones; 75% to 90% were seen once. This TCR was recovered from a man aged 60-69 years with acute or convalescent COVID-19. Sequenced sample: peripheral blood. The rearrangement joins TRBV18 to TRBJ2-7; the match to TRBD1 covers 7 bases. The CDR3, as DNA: TGTGCCAGCTCACCCAACCGGGACAGCTCCTACGAGCAGTACTTC. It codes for CASSPNRDSSYEQYF.